This T cell receptor (beta chain) was identified during a study of blood T cell repertoires in COVID-19. Study-level background: Both acute and convalescent COVID-19 samples were obtained from the United States, Italy and Spain.

J was trimmed by 5 bases and V by 3 bases; bases with no gene match: 7. CDR1 is MNHNS, CDR2 SASEGT, per germline. The CDR3 loop spans 15 amino acids. Sequencing used immunoSEQ multiplex PCR; TCRdb keeps in-frame clones, though not all of them. The table includes 150,000 or so clones, 90% detected once. The sequencing input was peripheral blood. The V call is TRBV6-1, the J call TRBJ1-5; TRBD1 matches at 7 bases. This sequence was found in a man between 60 and 70 years old with active or convalescent COVID-19. As DNA, the CDR3 is TGTGCCAGCAGTGAGCGGGACAGTTCCGATCAGCCCCAGCATTTT. Amino acids: CASSERDSSDQPQHF.